This T cell receptor (beta chain) was sequenced during a study of blood T cell repertoires in COVID-19. Study context: The origin of the acute and convalescent COVID-19 samples was the United States, Italy and Spain.

CDR3 length: 14 residues. Between the trimmed V and J ends, which lost 4 bases and 3 bases, there was a span of 12 bases. The germline gives CDR1 SGHAT, CDR2 FQNNGV. The method was immunoSEQ multiplex PCR; TCRdb's version includes in-frame clones alone and lacks a portion of them. Of approximately 290,000 clones detected, roughly four fifths appear once; the ten largest clones hold around 14%. Seattle's cohort entered during active infection and was followed longitudinally. This chain connects TRBV11-2 to TRBJ1-2; no definite D call. The specimen was peripheral blood. The TCR was taken from a person between 65 and 79 years old with COVID-19, enrolled during active disease. CDR3 sequence reads: CASSYPGTDYGYTF. As DNA, the CDR3 is TGTGCCAGCAGCTACCCTGGAACAGACTATGGCTACACCTTC.